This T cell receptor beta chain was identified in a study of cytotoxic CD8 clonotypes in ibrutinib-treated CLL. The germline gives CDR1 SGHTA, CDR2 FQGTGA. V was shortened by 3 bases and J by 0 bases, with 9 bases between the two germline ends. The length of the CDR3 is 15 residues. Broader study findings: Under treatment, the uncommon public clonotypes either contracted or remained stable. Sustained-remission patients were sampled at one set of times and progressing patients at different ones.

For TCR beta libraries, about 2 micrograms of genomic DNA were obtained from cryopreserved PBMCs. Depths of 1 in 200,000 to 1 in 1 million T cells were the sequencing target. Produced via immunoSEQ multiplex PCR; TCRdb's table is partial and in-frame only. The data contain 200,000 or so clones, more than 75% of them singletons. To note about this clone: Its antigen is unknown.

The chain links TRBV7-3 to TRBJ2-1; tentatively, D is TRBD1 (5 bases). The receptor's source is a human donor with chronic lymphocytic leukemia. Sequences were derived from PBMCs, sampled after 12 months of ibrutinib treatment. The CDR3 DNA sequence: TGTGCCAGCAGCTTGGGGCTCAGCTCCTACAATGAGCAGTTCTTC. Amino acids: CASSLGLSSYNEQFF. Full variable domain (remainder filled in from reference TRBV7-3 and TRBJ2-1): GAGVSQTPSNKVTEKGKYVELRCDPISGHTALYWYRQSLGQGPEFLIYFQGTGAADDSGLPNDRFFAVRPEGSVSTLKIQRTERGDSAVYLCASSLGLSSYNEQFFGPGTRLTVL.